This passage covers 2 T cell receptor beta chains from one sample sequenced in a study of regulatory T cells in long-lasting Graves disease. Sample time point: persistent/refractory GD, antithyroid drugs over 5 years with positive TRAb. RNA extracted from PBMCs served as the sequencing template. Both iRepertoire HTBI primers and Arm-PCR of CDR3 regions were used to build the TCR beta libraries. MiXCR, applied by TCRdb to the multiplex PCR reads, yields one record per CDR3 protein. The sample includes about 340,000 distinct CDR3 sequences, 15% to 20% of them seen just once. The sample here was peripheral blood mononuclear cells (PBMCs), taken when the disease was refractory, from a patient treated with antithyroid drugs. All receptors derive from a female donor with Graves disease.

In its sample, this clonotype was seen many times. The chain has TRBV15 and TRBJ2-5; no firm D call. This CDR3 has 12 amino acids. Germline V gene sequence: CDR1 LNHNV, CDR2 YYDKDF (reference sequence). V was pared by 7 bases and J by 3 bases, with 9 bases between. The CDR3 sequence is CATTSSEETQYF. The CDR3 DNA reads TGTGCCACCACGTCAAGCGAAGAGACCCAGTACTTC.

This clonotype was found many times. The chain has TRBV13 and TRBJ1-1; D not resolved. This CDR3 is built from 15 residues. Germline-derived CDR1 and CDR2 are PRHDT and FYEKMQ (reference sequence). Trimming took off 5 bases at V and 4 bases at J, with 17 bases between the two ends. CDR3 in DNA: TGTGCCAGCAGCCGCCTGGAGAGGGATGGCACTGAAGCTTTCTTT. Translating gives CASSRLERDGTEAFF. The full variable domain, in which reference TRBV13 and TRBJ1-1 provide the parts outside the CDR3, is AAGVIQSPRHLIKEKRETATLKCYPIPRHDTVYWYQQGPGQDPQFLISFYEKMQSDKGSIPDRFSAQQFSDYHSELNMSSLELGDSALYFCASSRLERDGTEAFFGQGTRLTVV.